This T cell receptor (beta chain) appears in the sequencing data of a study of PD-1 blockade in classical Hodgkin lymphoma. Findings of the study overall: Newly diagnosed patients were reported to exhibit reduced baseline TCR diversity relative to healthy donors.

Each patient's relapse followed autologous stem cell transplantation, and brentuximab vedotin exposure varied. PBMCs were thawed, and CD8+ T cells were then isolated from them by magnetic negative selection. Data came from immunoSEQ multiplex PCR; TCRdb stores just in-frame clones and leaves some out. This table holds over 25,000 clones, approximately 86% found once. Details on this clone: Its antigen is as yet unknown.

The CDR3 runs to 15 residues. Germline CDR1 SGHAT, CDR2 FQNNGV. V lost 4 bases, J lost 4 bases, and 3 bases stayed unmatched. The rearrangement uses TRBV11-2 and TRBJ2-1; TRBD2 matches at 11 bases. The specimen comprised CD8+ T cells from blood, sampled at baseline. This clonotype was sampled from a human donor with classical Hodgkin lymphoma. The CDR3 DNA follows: TGTGCCAGCAGCTGGGGACTAGCGGCATACAATGAGCAGTTCTTC. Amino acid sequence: CASSWGLAAYNEQFF.